This entry lists 12 T cell receptor beta chains sequenced from one sample in a study of blood T cell repertoires in COVID-19 (dated by TCRdb to 2018 to 2020). Preparation of the library involved the immunoSEQ multiplex PCR assay. In its TCRdb copy, this immuneACCESS table keeps in-frame sequences only and misses some clones. Where compared with another copy, unresolved V genes explain less than half of these, and the others have no known cause. This sample comprises 110,000 or so clones, about 85% of them detected only once. In total, the top ten clones hold around 3.3% of the sample. The sequenced material came from peripheral blood. Receptors were obtained from a man in his forties or fifties with acute or convalescent COVID-19.

The chain carries TRBV7-2 and TRBJ2-7; TRBD1 agrees at 10 bases. The CDR3 length is 16 residues. Germline loops: CDR1 SGHTA, CDR2 FQGNSA. J was trimmed by 3 bases and V by 3 bases; bases with no gene match: 8. The CDR3 sequence: CASSLGETGGHYEQYF. For the CDR3, the DNA is TGTGCCAGCAGCTTGGGCGAGACAGGGGGCCACTACGAGCAGTACTTC.

The chain uses TRBV5-1 and TRBJ2-3; D not resolved. The CDR3 loop spans 12 amino acids. Trimming took off 4 bases at V and 4 bases at J, with 7 bases between the two ends. The germline V gene encodes CDR1 SGHRS and CDR2 YFSETQ. The CDR3 sequence: CASSPAADTQYF. The CDR3 DNA sequence: TGCGCCAGCAGCCCGGCGGCAGATACGCAGTATTTT.

The gene calls are TRBV6-5 and TRBJ1-1; possible D gene TRBD1, 6 bases. V was cut by 5 bases and J by 1 base, with 11 bases left in between. CDR3 length: 14 residues. In germline, CDR1 is MNHEY, CDR2 SVGAGI. CDR3 region: CASSLQGANTEAFF. As DNA, the CDR3 is TGTGCCAGCAGTCTACAGGGCGCGAACACTGAAGCTTTCTTT.

The J gene is TRBJ1-3, the V gene TRBV6-5; 8 bases line up with TRBD1. V dropped 5 bases and J dropped 0; count of bases not matched to a gene: 3. CDR3 length equals 15 residues. Germline lookup yields CDR1 MNHEY and CDR2 SVGAGI. The CDR3 loop is CASSRGTGSGNTIYF. Here the CDR3 DNA reads TGTGCCAGCAGTCGGGGGACAGGCTCTGGAAACACCATATATTTT.

This chain uses TRBV6-5 with TRBJ1-1, with D unclear. The CDR3 is 13 amino acids. Germline assignment: CDR1 MNHEY and CDR2 SVGAGI. Between the trimmed V and J ends, which lost 6 bases and 0 bases, there was a span of 8 bases. Written as DNA, the CDR3 is TGTGCCAGCAGGGGAGGGATGAACACTGAAGCTTTCTTT. Protein product: CASRGGMNTEAFF.

The table lists this clone with a count of one. DNA of the CDR3: TGTGCCAGCAGCCCCTCGAGCCACACAGGGATCGAGGACTTC. It is translated as CASSPSSHTGIEDF. The chain is built from TRBV21-1 and TRBJ2-7; TRBD1 is the table's D call, not checked against the DNA. TRBV21-1 counts as a pseudogene. This CDR3 region has 14 residues.

Points on this clone: The same CDR3 also results from other DNA sequences found in this sample. This chain connects TRBV6-5 to TRBJ2-7; the D is unclear. Trimming removed 0 bases at V and 2 bases at J, with 8 bases between. Germline CDR1 is MNHEY and CDR2 is SVGAGI. The CDR3 length is 14 residues. CDR3 protein: CASSYSAGTYEQYF. CDR3 bases: TGTGCCAGCAGTTACTCGGCAGGAACCTACGAGCAGTACTTC.

The chain combines TRBV5-4 with TRBJ2-7; 7 positions match TRBD1. V trimming: 6 bases; J trimming: 3 bases; junction bases outside the gene matches: 6. The CDR3 consists of 13 residues. Germline V gives CDR1 SGHNT, CDR2 YYREEE (reference sequence). CDR3 protein: CASTGQGDYEQYF. CDR3 DNA: TGTGCCAGCACGGGCCAGGGGGACTACGAGCAGTACTTC.

This chain links TRBV5-6 with TRBJ1-2; D ambiguous. Between the trimmed V and J ends, which lost 4 bases and 2 bases, there was a span of 3 bases. This CDR3 region has 11 residues. Per the germline V gene, CDR1 is SGHDT and CDR2 is YYEEEE. CDR3 amino acids: CASSLNYGYTF. In DNA, the CDR3 is TGTGCCAGCAGCCTGAACTATGGCTACACCTTC.

This chain uses TRBV7-9 with TRBJ2-7; 7 positions match TRBD1. The germline V gene encodes CDR1 SEHNR and CDR2 FQNEAQ (reference sequence). The V segment lost 5 bases and the J segment 4 bases; nucleotides outside the gene matches: 14. This CDR3 comprises 16 residues. As DNA, the CDR3 is TGTGCCAGCAGCACCCATATCGGCTCACAGGGGTACGAGCAGTACTTC. Translating gives CASSTHIGSQGYEQYF.

The chain employs TRBV10-3 and TRBJ2-1; 13 bases map to TRBD2. V lost 8 bases to trimming and J lost 8 bases; unmatched junction nucleotides: 9. Germline V gene lookup returns CDR1 ENHRY and CDR2 SYGVKD. This CDR3 spans 15 amino acids. CDR3 sequence (DNA): TGTGCCATCGGACTAGCGGGGGATGGGGTCGATGAGCAGTTCTTC. Translated, it gives CAIGLAGDGVDEQFF.

This rearrangement joins TRBV6-1 to TRBJ2-3; possibly TRBD1 for D (6 bases). This CDR3 region has 14 residues. Per germline, CDR1 MNHNS and CDR2 SASEGT. V was trimmed by 3 bases and J by 6 bases, leaving 13 bases between them. CDR3 DNA sequence: TGTGCCAGCAGTGACCCAGGGGTATTGGATACGCAGTATTTT. Translated: CASSDPGVLDTQYF.